This TCR beta chain was captured by sequencing in a study of blood T cells in healthy people across ages. Study background: Template switching captured about one barcoded beta molecule per two T cells. Study-level points and caveats: Changes in expanded clonotypes were possibly confounded, as the CMV status of donors was unknown. There was a strong correlation between TCR beta diversity and naive T cell percentage. Comparison with aged donors showed that long-lived donors had more naive CD4+ cells and higher diversity.

Alongside a J-beta primer mix, a sample-barcoded 5' primer served in a second PCR lasting about 7 to 11 cycles. TCRdb independently ran MiXCR on the 5' RACE reads; one entry per CDR3 protein. The data hold about 1,400,000 distinct CDR3 sequences, with roughly 60% observed a single time. V lost 2 bases, J lost 7 bases, and 6 bases lay in between. The CDR3 contains 12 residues. CDR1 and CDR2 from the germline V gene are SGHAT and FQNNGV. Remarks on this clonotype: Its cognate antigen is unknown.

The sequencing sample was made of blood. The rearrangement joins TRBV11-2 to TRBJ2-1; no definite D call. The source is a man between 18 and 29 years old in good health. The CDR3 DNA reads as TGTGCCAGCAGCTTAATTCAAAATGAGCAGTTCTTC. Amino acid sequence: CASSLIQNEQFF.